Listed below are T cell receptor beta chains from one sample, sequenced in a study of cytomegalovirus exposure and HLA in healthy donors. Assay: immunoSEQ multiplex PCR; the TCRdb copy retains only in-frame clones and omits some. Of fewer than 200,000 clones in the sample, 80% were seen once. Material: PBMCs. These TCRs come from a young man in good health and CMV-seropositive. The CDR3 runs from the conserved cysteine through the conserved F or W. D genes are given only for firm matches. The size field is filled for only some rows; it gives once, few, many or a size class.

size: -; J: TRBJ1-3; V: TRBV7-6; length: 15; D: TRBD1; DNA: TGTGCCAGCAGCTTATGGGACAGCTCTGGAAACACCATATATTTT; CDR3: CASSLWDSSGNTIYF
size: -; J: TRBJ2-5; V: TRBV19; length: 13; D: -; DNA: TGTGCCAGTAGACGACAGGGAGGAGAGACCCAGTACTTC; CDR3: CASRRQGGETQYF
size: -; J: TRBJ1-1; V: TRBV7-9; length: 16; D: TRBD1; DNA: TGTGCCAGCAGCTTACCGGCCGGGACAGTAAACACTGAAGCTTTCTTT; CDR3: CASSLPAGTVNTEAFF
size: -; J: TRBJ2-5; V: TRBV6-1; length: 14; D: -; DNA: TGTGCCAGCAGTGATGGCGGAGGAGCGGAGACCCAGTACTTC; CDR3: CASSDGGGAETQYF
size: -; J: TRBJ2-2; V: TRBV5-1; length: 16; D: TRBD2; DNA: TGCGCCAGCAGCTTGGTGCTAGCGGGCGGTAGCGGGGAGCTGTTTTTT; CDR3: CASSLVLAGGSGELFF
size: -; J: TRBJ2-2; V: TRBV6-1; length: 16; D: TRBD1; DNA: TGTGCCAGCAGTGAAATGGGGACAGTTAACACCGGGGAGCTGTTTTTT; CDR3: CASSEMGTVNTGELFF
size: -; J: TRBJ1-4; V: TRBV5-6; length: 17; D: -; DNA: TGTGCCAGCAGCCCCCTATTAGACAGCCTGGTCGGGGAAAAACTGTTTTTT; CDR3: CASSPLLDSLVGEKLFF
size: -; J: TRBJ2-5; V: TRBV2; length: 17; D: -; DNA: TGTGCCAGCAGTGAACTATCGGCCCCTCGGGGCCAAGAGACCCAGTACTTC; CDR3: CASSELSAPRGQETQYF
size: -; J: TRBJ1-1; V: TRBV5-4; length: 16; D: TRBD1; DNA: TGTGCCAGCAGCTTGGGAATTGGAGACAGGGGGACTGAAGCTTTCTTT; CDR3: CASSLGIGDRGTEAFF
size: once; J: TRBJ2-1; V: TRBV4-1; length: 13; D: TRBD2; DNA: TGCGCCAGCAGTCCATCAGCGGGGGATGAGCAGTTCTTC; CDR3: CASSPSAGDEQFF
size: -; J: TRBJ2-7; V: TRBV28; length: 13; D: TRBD1; DNA: TGTGCCAGCAGCCCGGGACAGAGCTACGAGCAGTACTTC; CDR3: CASSPGQSYEQYF
size: -; J: TRBJ2-3; V: TRBV9; length: 17; D: TRBD2; DNA: TGTGCCAGCAGCGTAGACCCGGCGGGGGGTCCCACAGATACGCAGTATTTT; CDR3: CASSVDPAGGPTDTQYF
size: -; J: TRBJ1-5; V: TRBV19; length: 13; D: -; DNA: TGTGCCAGTTCGGGGGAGAGCAATCAGCCCCAGCATTTT; CDR3: CASSGESNQPQHF
size: -; J: TRBJ1-2; V: TRBV2; length: 15; D: TRBD1; DNA: TGTGCCAGCAGTGAATATTCAGGGGGGAACTATGGCTACACCTTC; CDR3: CASSEYSGGNYGYTF
size: -; J: TRBJ2-3; V: TRBV10-3; length: 15; D: TRBD2; DNA: TGTGCCATCAGTGCTAGCGGGGGGGCTGCAAATACGCAGTATTTT; CDR3: CAISASGGAANTQYF
size: -; J: TRBJ2-1; V: TRBV5-6; length: 15; D: TRBD1; DNA: TGTGCCAGCAGCTTAGGGGACAGGGTTTACAATGAGCAGTTCTTC; CDR3: CASSLGDRVYNEQFF
size: -; J: TRBJ2-5; V: TRBV27; length: 14; D: -; DNA: TGTGCCAGCAGTACAGGGGGGGATAGAAAGACCCAGTACTTC; CDR3: CASSTGGDRKTQYF
size: -; J: TRBJ2-2; V: TRBV11-3; length: 13; D: TRBD2; DNA: TGTGCCAGCAGCCCCCGGACTAGCGGGGAGCTGTTTTTT; CDR3: CASSPRTSGELFF
size: -; J: TRBJ1-6; V: TRBV19; length: 13; D: TRBD1; DNA: TGTGCCAGTAGTACGGGACAGGGATTCACCCTCCACTTT; CDR3: CASSTGQGFTLHF
size: -; J: TRBJ1-5; V: TRBV5-1; length: 16; D: TRBD1; DNA: TGCGCCAGCAGCACTGGACAGGGTGGAGTTAAGGAGCCCCAGCATTTT; CDR3: CASSTGQGGVKEPQHF
size: -; J: TRBJ1-5; V: TRBV10-3; length: 14; D: -; DNA: TGTGCCATCAGTCCTACAGGGTTCAATCAGCCCCAGCATTTT; CDR3: CAISPTGFNQPQHF
size: -; J: TRBJ1-4; V: TRBV7-9; length: 17; D: -; DNA: TGTGCCAGCAGCTTAGGACTTAGCACCGTTCCCCCAGAGCGACTGTTTTTT; CDR3: CASSLGLSTVPPERLFF
size: once; J: TRBJ2-7; V: TRBV25-1; length: 13; D: -; DNA: TGTGCCAGCAGGGTTGGGGCCTCCTACGAGCAGTACTTC; CDR3: CASRVGASYEQYF
size: once; J: TRBJ2-4; V: TRBV6-5; length: 14; D: TRBD1; DNA: TGTGCCAGCAGAACGGACAGGGCTGGGAACATTCAGTACTTC; CDR3: CASRTDRAGNIQYF
size: -; J: TRBJ2-5; V: TRBV6-5; length: 15; D: -; DNA: TGTGCCAGCCTAAGATTGACCGGGATGGGGGAGACCCAGTACTTC; CDR3: CASLRLTGMGETQYF
size: few; J: TRBJ1-4; V: TRBV6-5; length: 15; D: -; DNA: TGTGCCAGCAGCAGGAACAGGGAACGGGGCGAAAAACTGTTTTTT; CDR3: CASSRNRERGEKLFF
size: -; J: TRBJ2-5; V: TRBV2; length: 13; D: TRBD1; DNA: TGTGCCAGCAACCGGGACAGCCAAGAGACCCAGTACTTC; CDR3: CASNRDSQETQYF
size: -; J: TRBJ2-3; V: TRBV7-9; length: 17; D: TRBD2; DNA: TGTGCCAGCAGCTTAGCTGGGCTAGCGGTTAGCACAGATACGCAGTATTTT; CDR3: CASSLAGLAVSTDTQYF
size: -; J: TRBJ2-7; V: TRBV11-2; length: 12; D: -; DNA: TGTGCCAGCAGCTTATACAGTTCGGCGCAGTACTTC; CDR3: CASSLYSSAQYF
size: few; J: TRBJ2-1; V: TRBV7-9; length: 16; D: TRBD2; DNA: TGTTCCAGCAGCCTACTAGCGGGCGATGCCTACAATGAGCAGTTCTTC; CDR3: CSSSLLAGDAYNEQFF
size: -; J: TRBJ2-7; V: TRBV29-1; length: 14; D: TRBD1; DNA: TGCAGCGTTGAACCGGGACAGGGCTCCTACGAGCAGTACTTC; CDR3: CSVEPGQGSYEQYF
size: few; J: TRBJ2-7; V: TRBV4-3; length: 15; D: -; DNA: TGCGCCAGCAGCCAAGATACAGGATTTTCCTACGAGCAGTACTTC; CDR3: CASSQDTGFSYEQYF
size: -; J: TRBJ2-1; V: TRBV9; length: 16; D: -; DNA: TGTGCCAGCAGCGTAGGTTCAGGGCCTAATTACAATGAGCAGTTCTTC; CDR3: CASSVGSGPNYNEQFF
size: few; J: TRBJ1-2; V: TRBV9; length: 14; D: -; DNA: TGTGCCAGCAGCGTAGCTACCGGGGACTATGGCTACACCTTC; CDR3: CASSVATGDYGYTF
size: -; J: TRBJ2-5; V: TRBV27; length: 16; D: TRBD2; DNA: TGTGCCAGCAGTTTTGGGCTAGCGGGAGACCAAGAGACCCAGTACTTC; CDR3: CASSFGLAGDQETQYF
size: -; J: TRBJ1-1; V: TRBV29-1; length: 16; D: TRBD1; DNA: TGCAGCGTTGAGGTGTTTGGACAGGGAGTTCGCACTGAAGCTTTCTTT; CDR3: CSVEVFGQGVRTEAFF
size: few; J: TRBJ2-2; V: TRBV19; length: 15; D: TRBD2; DNA: TGTGCCAGCACGAGCGCAGGGCGGGGGGTTGGGGAGCTGTTTTTT; CDR3: CASTSAGRGVGELFF
size: -; J: TRBJ2-5; V: TRBV6-5; length: 11; D: -; DNA: TGTGCCACCGCCTCAGAAACATCCCAGTACTTC; CDR3: CATASETSQYF
size: -; J: TRBJ1-5; V: TRBV6-4; length: 13; D: -; DNA: TGTGCCAGCAGTGAGACAGTCAATCAGCCCCAGCATTTT; CDR3: CASSETVNQPQHF
size: -; J: TRBJ2-1; V: TRBV18; length: 15; D: TRBD2; DNA: TGTGCCAGCTCACCATGGCTAGCGGGAGCGTATGAGCAGTTCTTC; CDR3: CASSPWLAGAYEQFF
size: -; J: TRBJ1-1; V: TRBV6-5; length: 13; D: -; DNA: TGTGCCAGCAGTTACTCGAGGAACACTGAAGCTTTCTTT; CDR3: CASSYSRNTEAFF
size: -; J: TRBJ2-1; V: TRBV19; length: 14; D: TRBD1; DNA: TGTGCCAGTAGTATTTGGGACAGTTACAATGAGCAGTTCTTC; CDR3: CASSIWDSYNEQFF
size: -; J: TRBJ1-6; V: TRBV19; length: 17; D: -; DNA: TGTGCCAGTAGTCCGGGGACAAGGAGCTCCTATAATTCACCCCTCCACTTT; CDR3: CASSPGTRSSYNSPLHF
size: -; J: TRBJ1-2; V: TRBV10-3; length: 14; D: -; DNA: TGTGCCATCGCTGGCTCAGGGTATGACTATGGCTACACCTTC; CDR3: CAIAGSGYDYGYTF
size: -; J: TRBJ2-1; V: TRBV5-5; length: 15; D: TRBD1; DNA: TGTGCCAGCAGCTCCGGACAGGGGTACTACAATGAGCAGTTCTTC; CDR3: CASSSGQGYYNEQFF
size: -; J: TRBJ2-7; V: TRBV6-6; length: 16; D: TRBD1; DNA: TGTGCCAGCAGTTACTCTCCACAGGGGAGTAGGTACGAGCAGTACTTC; CDR3: CASSYSPQGSRYEQYF
size: -; J: TRBJ2-7; V: TRBV2; length: 12; D: -; DNA: TGTGCCAGGAAGAAGGCGGCCTACGAGCAGTACTTC; CDR3: CARKKAAYEQYF
size: -; J: TRBJ1-4; V: TRBV2; length: 15; D: -; DNA: TGTGCCAGCAGTGTGGCGGGGTTGTCTAATGAAAAACTGTTTTTT; CDR3: CASSVAGLSNEKLFF
size: -; J: TRBJ1-4; V: TRBV18; length: 14; D: TRBD1; DNA: TGTGCCAGCTCACCGGGACAGGGGGATGAAAAACTGTTTTTT; CDR3: CASSPGQGDEKLFF
size: -; J: TRBJ2-3; V: TRBV6-4; length: 14; D: -; DNA: TGTGCCAGCAGTGGTGGTAGCCCCACAGATACGCAGTATTTT; CDR3: CASSGGSPTDTQYF
size: -; J: TRBJ2-3; V: TRBV7-3; length: 17; D: TRBD1; DNA: TGTGCCAGCAGCAAATGGGACAGGGGGACGAACACAGATACGCAGTATTTT; CDR3: CASSKWDRGTNTDTQYF
size: -; J: TRBJ2-7; V: TRBV13; length: 13; D: -; DNA: TGTGCCAGCAGCTACAGGGTTGGCTACGAGCAGTACTTC; CDR3: CASSYRVGYEQYF